The present TCR beta chain was sequenced within a study of vaccination and CD4 T cells after COVID-19. Study observations and caveats: Convalescent patients had 304 of 307 vaccine-specific clones showing spike mono-reactivity.

With the Oncomine TCR Beta short-read assay, DNA from cultured CD4+ T cells was sequenced. Genomic DNA from cultured CD4+ T cells was extracted. In TCRdb, the PCR reads were re-called with MiXCR into one record per CDR3 protein. The profile covers about 17,000 distinct CDR3 sequences, with 30% to 45% appearing a single time and 7.5% to 9.5% taken by the ten largest. The treatment was: approximately nine-day PBMC culture with coronavirus spike peptide pools or control peptides (ViraFEST assay). Half the medium was exchanged for fresh IL-2 medium on days 3 and 7. Germline V gives CDR1 MNHEY, CDR2 SVGEGT. This CDR3 spans 15 amino acids. Trimming cost V 6 bases and J 4 bases; bases outside gene matches: 12. The table lists this clonotype with a few counts. Its target is not known.

The material sequenced was CD4+ T cells from blood, cultured in vitro. The receptor was derived from a human donor who had recovered from COVID-19. The V gene is TRBV6-2 or TRBV6-3, the J gene TRBJ2-7; 7 nucleotides align to TRBD2. The CDR3 DNA reads TGTGCCAGCAGCGCGGCGTACTCTAGCGGATACGAGCAGTACTTC. The encoded protein is CASSAAYSSGYEQYF.